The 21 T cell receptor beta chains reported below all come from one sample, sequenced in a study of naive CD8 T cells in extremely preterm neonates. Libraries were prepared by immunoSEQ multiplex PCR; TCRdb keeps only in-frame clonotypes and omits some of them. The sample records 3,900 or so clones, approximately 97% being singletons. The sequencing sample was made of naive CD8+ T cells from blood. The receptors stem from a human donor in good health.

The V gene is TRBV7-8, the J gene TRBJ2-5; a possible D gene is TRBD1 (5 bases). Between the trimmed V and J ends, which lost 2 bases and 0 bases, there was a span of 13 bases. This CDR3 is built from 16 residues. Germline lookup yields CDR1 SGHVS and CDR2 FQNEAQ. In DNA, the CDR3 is TGTGCCAGCAGCTTACTATCAGGACACTACCAAGAGACCCAGTACTTC. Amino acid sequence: CASSLLSGHYQETQYF.

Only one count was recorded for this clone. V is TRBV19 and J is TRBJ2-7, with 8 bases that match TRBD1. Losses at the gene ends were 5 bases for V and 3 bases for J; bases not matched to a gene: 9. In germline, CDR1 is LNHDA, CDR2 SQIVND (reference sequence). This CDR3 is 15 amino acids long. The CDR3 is CASSVGQGWFYEQYF. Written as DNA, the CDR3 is TGTGCCAGTAGTGTAGGACAGGGTTGGTTCTACGAGCAGTACTTC. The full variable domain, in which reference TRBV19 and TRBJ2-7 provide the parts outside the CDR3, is DGGITQSPKYLFRKEGQNVTLSCEQNLNHDAMYWYRQDPGQGLRLIYYSQIVNDFQKGDIAEGYSVSREKKESFPLTVTSAQKNPTAFYLCASSVGQGWFYEQYFGPGTRLTVT.

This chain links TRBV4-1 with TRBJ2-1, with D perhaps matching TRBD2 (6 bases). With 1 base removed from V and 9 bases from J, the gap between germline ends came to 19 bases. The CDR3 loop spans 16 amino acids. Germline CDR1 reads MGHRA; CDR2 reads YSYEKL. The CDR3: CASSQGWGTLLPEQFF. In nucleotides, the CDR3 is TGCGCCAGCAGCCAAGGATGGGGGACTCTGCTCCCTGAGCAGTTCTTC.

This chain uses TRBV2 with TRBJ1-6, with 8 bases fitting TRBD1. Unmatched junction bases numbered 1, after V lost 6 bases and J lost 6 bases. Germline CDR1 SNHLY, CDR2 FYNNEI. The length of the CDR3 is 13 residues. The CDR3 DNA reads TGTGCCAGCAGGGGACAGGCTAATTCACCCCTCCACTTT. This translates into CASRGQANSPLHF. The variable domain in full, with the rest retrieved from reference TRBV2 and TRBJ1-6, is EPEVTQTPSHQVTQMGQEVILRCVPISNHLYFYWYRQILGQKVEFLVSFYNNEISEKSEIFDDQFSVERPDGSNFTLKIRSTKLEDSAMYFCASRGQANSPLHFGNGTRLTVT.

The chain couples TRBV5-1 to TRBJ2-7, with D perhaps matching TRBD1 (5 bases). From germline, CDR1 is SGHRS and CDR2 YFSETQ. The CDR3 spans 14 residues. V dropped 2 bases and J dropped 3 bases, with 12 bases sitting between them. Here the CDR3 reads CASSFLDTLYEQYV. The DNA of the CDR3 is TGCGCCAGCAGCTTCCTGGACACTCTCTACGAGCAGTACGTC.

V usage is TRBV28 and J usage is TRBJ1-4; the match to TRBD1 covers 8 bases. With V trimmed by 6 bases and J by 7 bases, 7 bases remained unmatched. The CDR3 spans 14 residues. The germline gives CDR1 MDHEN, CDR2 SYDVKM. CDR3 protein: CASSNRGRSEKLFF. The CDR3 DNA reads TGTGCCAGCAGCAACAGGGGGAGAAGTGAAAAACTGTTTTTT.

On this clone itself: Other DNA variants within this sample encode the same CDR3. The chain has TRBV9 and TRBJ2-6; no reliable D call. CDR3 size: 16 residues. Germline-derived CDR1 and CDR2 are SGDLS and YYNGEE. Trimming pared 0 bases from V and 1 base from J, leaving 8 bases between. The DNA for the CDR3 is TGTGCCAGCAGCGTAGCTACAGAGTCTGGGGCCAACGTCCTGACTTTC. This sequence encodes CASSVATESGANVLTF.

The DNA for the CDR3 is TGTGCCAGCAGCCAAAACACTGAAGCTTTCTTT. Amino acid sequence: CASSQNTEAFF. The chain carries TRBV7-9 and TRBJ1-1, with D unclear. This CDR3 has 11 residues. The germline CDR1 and CDR2 sequences are SEHNR and FQNEAQ (reference sequence). Trimming took off 5 bases at V and 2 bases at J, with 3 bases between the two ends.

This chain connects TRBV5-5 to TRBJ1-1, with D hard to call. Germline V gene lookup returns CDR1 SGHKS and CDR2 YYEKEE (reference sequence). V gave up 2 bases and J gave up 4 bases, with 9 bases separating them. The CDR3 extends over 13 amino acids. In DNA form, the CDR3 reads TGTGCCAGCAGCTTAGGTCGGGGCACTGAAGCTTTCTTT. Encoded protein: CASSLGRGTEAFF.

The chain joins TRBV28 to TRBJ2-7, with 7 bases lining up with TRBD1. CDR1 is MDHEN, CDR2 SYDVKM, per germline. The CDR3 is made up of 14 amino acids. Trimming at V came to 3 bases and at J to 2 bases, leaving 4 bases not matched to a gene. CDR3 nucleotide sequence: TGTGCCAGCAGTTTCACCGGGACAGCCTACGAGCAGTACGTC. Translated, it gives CASSFTGTAYEQYV.

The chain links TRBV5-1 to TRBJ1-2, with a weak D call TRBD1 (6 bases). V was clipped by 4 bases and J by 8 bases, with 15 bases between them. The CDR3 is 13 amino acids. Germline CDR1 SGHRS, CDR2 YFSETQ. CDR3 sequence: CASSPVGGGGYTF. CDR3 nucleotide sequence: TGCGCCAGCAGCCCCGTAGGGGGAGGGGGCTACACCTTC.

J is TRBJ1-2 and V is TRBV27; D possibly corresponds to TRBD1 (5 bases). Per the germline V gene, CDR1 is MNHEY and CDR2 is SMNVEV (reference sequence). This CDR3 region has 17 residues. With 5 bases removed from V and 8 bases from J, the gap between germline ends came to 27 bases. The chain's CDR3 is CASSQGAGVWDRSGYTF. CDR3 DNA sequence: TGTGCCAGCAGTCAAGGTGCGGGGGTGTGGGACCGGTCGGGCTACACCTTC.

CDR3 region: CASSLTGGGSYEQYF. As DNA, the CDR3 is TGTGCCAGCAGCTTAACGGGCGGGGGCTCCTACGAGCAGTACTTC. The chain has TRBV7-3 and TRBJ2-7; 7 nucleotides match TRBD2. CDR1 is SGHTA, CDR2 FQGTGA, per germline. The CDR3 is 15 residues long. Trimming took 0 bases from V and 0 from J; bases not matched to a gene: 2.

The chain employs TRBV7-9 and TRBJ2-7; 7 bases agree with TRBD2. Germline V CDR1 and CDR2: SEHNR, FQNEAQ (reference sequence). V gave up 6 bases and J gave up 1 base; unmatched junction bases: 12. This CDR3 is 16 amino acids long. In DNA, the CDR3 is TGTGCCAGCAGTTCCACCCGGGGGGAAGGTTCCTACGAGCAGTACTTC. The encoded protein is CASSSTRGEGSYEQYF. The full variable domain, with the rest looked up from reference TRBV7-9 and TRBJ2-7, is DTGVSQNPRHKITKRGQNVTFRCDPISEHNRLYWYRQTLGQGPEFLTYFQNEAQLEKSRLLSDRFSAERPKGSFSTLEIQRTEQGDSAMYLCASSSTRGEGSYEQYFGPGTRLTVT.

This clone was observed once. The CDR3 here is CASSRGTSLNEQFF. The CDR3 DNA follows: TGTGCCAGCAGCCGGGGGACTAGTTTGAATGAGCAGTTCTTC. This rearrangement joins TRBV7-9 to TRBJ2-1; the match to TRBD2 covers 8 bases. The ends lost 5 bases at V and 7 bases at J; junction bases unmatched: 7. The V gene's germline CDR1 is SEHNR and CDR2 FQNEAQ (reference sequence). The CDR3 runs 14 residues. Full variable domain (missing parts from reference TRBV7-9 and TRBJ2-1): DTGVSQNPRHKITKRGQNVTFRCDPISEHNRLYWYRQTLGQGPEFLTYFQNEAQLEKSRLLSDRFSAERPKGSFSTLEIQRTEQGDSAMYLCASSRGTSLNEQFFGPGTRLTVL.

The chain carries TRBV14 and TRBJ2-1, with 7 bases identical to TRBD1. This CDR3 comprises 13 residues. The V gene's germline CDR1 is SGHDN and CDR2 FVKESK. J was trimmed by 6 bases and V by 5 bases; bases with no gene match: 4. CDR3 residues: CASSLRQGNEQFF. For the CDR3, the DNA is TGTGCCAGCAGCTTGCGACAGGGCAATGAGCAGTTCTTC.

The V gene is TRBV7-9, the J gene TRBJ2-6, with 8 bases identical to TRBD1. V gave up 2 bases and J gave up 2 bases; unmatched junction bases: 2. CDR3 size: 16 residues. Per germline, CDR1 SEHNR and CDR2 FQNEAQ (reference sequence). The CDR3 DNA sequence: TGTGCCAGCAGCTTACGGACAGGGACTGGGGCCAACGTCCTGACTTTC. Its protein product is CASSLRTGTGANVLTF.

The CDR3 DNA follows: TGTGCCAGCAGTTTATCGCTCGGACAGAACACTGAAGCTTTCTTT. Encoded protein: CASSLSLGQNTEAFF. This rearrangement joins TRBV27 to TRBJ1-1; D might be TRBD1 (5 bases). Germline V gives CDR1 MNHEY, CDR2 SMNVEV (reference sequence). The CDR3 loop spans 15 amino acids. V dropped 0 bases and J dropped 1 base, with 9 bases sitting between them.

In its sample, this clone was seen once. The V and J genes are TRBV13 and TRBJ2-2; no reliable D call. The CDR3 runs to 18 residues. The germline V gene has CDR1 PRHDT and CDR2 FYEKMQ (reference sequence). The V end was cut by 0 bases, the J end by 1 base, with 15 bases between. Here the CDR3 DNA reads TGTGCCAGCAGCTTAGGTCCTCTGACTGTAATGAACACCGGGGAGCTGTTTTTT. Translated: CASSLGPLTVMNTGELFF.

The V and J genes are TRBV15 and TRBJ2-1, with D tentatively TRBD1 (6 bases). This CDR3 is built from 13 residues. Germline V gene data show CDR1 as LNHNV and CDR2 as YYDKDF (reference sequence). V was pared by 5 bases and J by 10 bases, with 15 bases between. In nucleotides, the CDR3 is TGTGCCACCAGCCCTGGGGACAACAGGGAGCAGTTCTTC. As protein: CATSPGDNREQFF. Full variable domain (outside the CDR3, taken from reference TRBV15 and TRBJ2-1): DAMVIQNPRYQVTQFGKPVTLSCSQTLNHNVMYWYQQKSSQAPKLLFHYYDKDFNNEADTPDNFQSRRPNTSFCFLDIRSPGLGDTAMYLCATSPGDNREQFFGPGTRLTVL.

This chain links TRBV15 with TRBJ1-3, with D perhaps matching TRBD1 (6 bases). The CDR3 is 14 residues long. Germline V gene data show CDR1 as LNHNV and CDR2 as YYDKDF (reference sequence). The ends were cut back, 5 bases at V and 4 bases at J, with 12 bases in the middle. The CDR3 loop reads CATSEKGGGNTIYF. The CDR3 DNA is TGTGCCACCAGCGAAAAGGGGGGGGGAAACACCATATATTTT.